The rows below give T cell receptor beta chains drawn from one sample of a study of Ad26.COV2.S vaccination and SARS-CoV-2 variants. The repertoire was sequenced with immunoSEQ multiplex PCR; TCRdb's copy has only in-frame clones and lacks some. Of 300,000 to 350,000 clones listed, approximately 86% are singletons. The input for sequencing was peripheral blood, taken in a trial of Ad26.COV2.S vaccine versus placebo. The origin of the receptors is a person aged 18-65 years who received the Ad26.COV2.S COVID-19 vaccine or a placebo. The CDR3 runs from the conserved cysteine through the conserved F or W. D genes are given only for firm matches. Clone size is not always given. Where it is, it says once, few, many or a class for expanded clones.

size: .; J: TRBJ2-1; V: TRBV5-8; D: TRBD2; DNA: TGTGCCAGCAGCCAACCGGGACTAGAGTTCTTC; CDR3: CASSQPGLEFF
size: .; J: TRBJ2-7; V: TRBV27; D: .; DNA: TGTGCCAGCAGTTCCGGGGGCCTGGACGAGCAGTACTTC; CDR3: CASSSGGLDEQYF
size: .; J: TRBJ2-7; V: TRBV7-2; D: .; DNA: TGTGCCAGCAGCGCCGGCCTGGATTCCTACGAGCAGTACTTC; CDR3: CASSAGLDSYEQYF
size: .; J: TRBJ1-5; V: TRBV12-3/TRBV12-4; D: .; DNA: TGTGCCAGCAGTACTCGTTCAGGAGCCTCGCATTTT; CDR3: CASSTRSGASHF
size: .; J: TRBJ2-3; V: TRBV5-3; D: TRBD1; DNA: TGTGCCAGAAGTCGACAGGGAATATTGAAGGACTGTGTAGATACGCAGTATTTT; CDR3: CARSRQGILKDCVDTQYF
size: once; J: TRBJ2-7; V: TRBV28; D: .; DNA: TGTGCCAGCAGTTCTCCTTCCAGGGGGGGGCGACGCTACGAGCAGTACTTC; CDR3: CASSSPSRGGRRYEQYF
size: .; J: TRBJ1-1; V: TRBV27; D: TRBD1; DNA: TGTGCCAGCAGAGCCCTACAGGGGGCGCTAAAGACTGAAGCTTTCTTT; CDR3: CASRALQGALKTEAFF
size: .; J: TRBJ1-5; V: TRBV12-1; D: .; DNA: TGTGCCAGCAGCCCCCAACCGACAGGGAGCGCAGATAGCAATCAGCCCCAGCATTTT; CDR3: CASSPQPTGSADSNQPQHF
size: .; J: TRBJ2-3; V: TRBV28; D: TRBD1; DNA: TGTGCCAGCAGTACCAGGGACAGGAGCACAGATACGCAGTATTTT; CDR3: CASSTRDRSTDTQYF
size: .; J: TRBJ1-5; V: TRBV15; D: .; DNA: TGTGCCACCAGCAAACGCAGAGGACTGGGGCAGCCCCAGCATTTT; CDR3: CATSKRRGLGQPQHF
size: .; J: TRBJ2-5; V: TRBV3-1/TRBV3-2; D: .; DNA: TGTGCCAGCAGCCAAGATATAGGTTTGAAGACCCAGTACTTC; CDR3: CASSQDIGLKTQYF
size: many; J: TRBJ1-1; V: TRBV7-3; D: .; DNA: TGTGCCAGCAGCTTAAGCGGGACTGAAGCTTTCTTT; CDR3: CASSLSGTEAFF
size: once; J: TRBJ2-5; V: TRBV6-2/TRBV6-3; D: .; DNA: TGTGCCAGCAGTTATTTAGAGTGGGGAGCACCCAACTCGAAAGAGACCCAGTACTTC; CDR3: CASSYLEWGAPNSKETQYF
size: many; J: TRBJ2-7; V: TRBV27; D: TRBD2; DNA: TGTGCCAGCAGTTTAAAGACTAGCGGCACCCAGATTTCCTACGAGCAGTACTTC; CDR3: CASSLKTSGTQISYEQYF
size: .; J: TRBJ2-3; V: TRBV19; D: .; DNA: TGTGCCAGTAGTATAGGGGCGGTGAGGGATACGCAGTATTTT; CDR3: CASSIGAVRDTQYF
size: .; J: TRBJ1-4; V: TRBV28; D: TRBD1; DNA: TGTGCCAGCAGTTCCAGACAGGGGTCTAATGAAAAACTGTTTTTT; CDR3: CASSSRQGSNEKLFF
size: .; J: TRBJ1-1; V: TRBV6-6; D: .; DNA: TGTGCCAGCAGTTCAACAGTCATCGACGAGACTTTCTTT; CDR3: CASSSTVIDETFF
size: .; J: TRBJ1-5; V: TRBV14; D: .; DNA: TGTGCCAGCAGCCAAGCAGGGGCCTACAATCAGCCCCAGCATTTT; CDR3: CASSQAGAYNQPQHF
size: .; J: TRBJ1-4; V: TRBV4-2; D: .; DNA: TGTGCCAGCAGCCGCTACAGGGAGGATAATGAAAAACTGTTTTTT; CDR3: CASSRYREDNEKLFF
size: .; J: TRBJ1-2; V: TRBV6-6; D: .; DNA: TGTGCCAGCAGACTGACAGGAGACGATGACTATGGCTACACCTTC; CDR3: CASRLTGDDDYGYTF
size: once; J: TRBJ2-5; V: TRBV12-3/TRBV12-4; D: .; DNA: TGTGCCAGCAGTTTTAGCCAAGAGACCCAGTACTTC; CDR3: CASSFSQETQYF
size: .; J: TRBJ2-5; V: TRBV11-2; D: TRBD1; DNA: TGTGCCAGCAGCTTAGCGGTTGCAGGGGGCCGGGAGACCCAGTACTTC; CDR3: CASSLAVAGGRETQYF
size: .; J: TRBJ2-3; V: TRBV6-5; D: .; DNA: TGTGCCGGAGGGGACTATACGCAGTATTTT; CDR3: CAGGDYTQYF
size: .; J: TRBJ1-2; V: TRBV6-5; D: TRBD1; DNA: TGTGCCAGCAACCCTTCGGGGGACAGCAACTATGGCTACACCTTC; CDR3: CASNPSGDSNYGYTF
size: many; J: TRBJ2-7; V: TRBV5-6; D: .; DNA: TGTGCCAGCAGCTACGGGGCAGGGAGGTACTACGAGCAGTACTTC; CDR3: CASSYGAGRYYEQYF
size: .; J: TRBJ2-4; V: TRBV20-1; D: .; DNA: TGCAGTGCTAGTAGACAGCAAAACATTCAGTACTTC; CDR3: CSASRQQNIQYF
size: .; J: TRBJ1-5; V: TRBV11-2; D: TRBD1; DNA: TGTGCCAGCAGCCGTCGGACAGGGCAAAGGAATCAGCCCCAGCATTTT; CDR3: CASSRRTGQRNQPQHF
size: .; J: TRBJ1-5; V: TRBV7-2; D: .; DNA: TGTGCCAGCAGCCCTTGGGGGTTGGACAATCAGCCCCAGCATTTT; CDR3: CASSPWGLDNQPQHF
size: .; J: TRBJ1-4; V: TRBV4-2; D: .; DNA: TGTGCCAGCAGCCAAGGAGCCGAGACTAATGAAAAACTGTTTTTT; CDR3: CASSQGAETNEKLFF
size: .; J: TRBJ1-1; V: TRBV7-2; D: TRBD1; DNA: TGTGCCAGCAGCCCCGTCGACAGGGGGCCCACTGAAGCTTTCTTT; CDR3: CASSPVDRGPTEAFF
size: .; J: TRBJ2-3; V: TRBV5-1; D: TRBD1; DNA: TGCGCCAGCAGCCACCTGACAGGGGAGGCTAGCACAGATACGCAGTATTTT; CDR3: CASSHLTGEASTDTQYF
size: .; J: TRBJ1-2; V: TRBV6-5; D: TRBD1; DNA: TGTGCCAGCACCACGACAGGGGGTGACTATGGCTACACCTTC; CDR3: CASTTTGGDYGYTF
size: few; J: TRBJ2-7; V: TRBV10-3; D: .; DNA: TGTGCCATCCATCGGGACAACTCCTACGAGCAGTACTTC; CDR3: CAIHRDNSYEQYF
size: .; J: TRBJ2-3; V: TRBV5-4; D: .; DNA: TGTGCCAGCAGCTTACGAGCTACAGATACGCAGTATTTT; CDR3: CASSLRATDTQYF
size: medium-sized; J: TRBJ2-7; V: TRBV4-1; D: .; DNA: TGCGCCAGCAGCCAAGGTCCCGGCTCCTACGAGCAGTACTTC; CDR3: CASSQGPGSYEQYF
size: .; J: TRBJ1-4; V: TRBV30; D: .; DNA: TGTGCCTGGAGTGGGGGAGGGGGAAAACTGTTTTTT; CDR3: CAWSGGGGKLFF
size: .; J: TRBJ1-2; V: TRBV6-4; D: .; DNA: TGTGCCAGCAGGGGGCAGAGGTACACCTTC; CDR3: CASRGQRYTF
size: .; J: TRBJ2-5; V: TRBV7-9; D: TRBD1; DNA: TGTGCCAGCAGCTACCATCAGGGGGCTATGGAGACCCAGTACTTC; CDR3: CASSYHQGAMETQYF
size: .; J: TRBJ1-5; V: TRBV30; D: TRBD1; DNA: TGTGCCTGGTGCCAGACAGGGGGCGGCAATCAGCCCCAGCATTTT; CDR3: CAWCQTGGGNQPQHF
size: once; J: TRBJ1-2; V: TRBV27; D: TRBD1; DNA: TGTGCCAGCAGTTTATCCACGACAGGGGGAGGGGGCTACACCTTC; CDR3: CASSLSTTGGGGYTF
size: .; J: TRBJ2-2; V: TRBV5-6; D: TRBD2; DNA: TGTGCCAGCAGCTTCGTAGGGACTAGCGGGTACGCGAACACCGGGGAGCTGTTTTTT; CDR3: CASSFVGTSGYANTGELFF
size: once; J: TRBJ1-6; V: TRBV4-1; D: .; DNA: TGCGCCAGCAGCCAAGGGGCCGGGCCGTTAGATAATTCACCCCTCCACTTT; CDR3: CASSQGAGPLDNSPLHF
size: .; J: TRBJ2-5; V: TRBV14; D: TRBD1; DNA: TGTGCCAGCAGCCGGGGCAGGGGGCAGGAGACCCAGTACTTC; CDR3: CASSRGRGQETQYF
size: .; J: TRBJ2-5; V: TRBV7-9; D: TRBD1; DNA: TGTGCCAGCAGCTGGCAGGGGGCCCAAGAGACCCAGTACTTC; CDR3: CASSWQGAQETQYF
size: .; J: TRBJ2-7; V: TRBV13; D: .; DNA: TGTGCCAGCAGCTTATCGGGGCATCAGGGCGAGCAGTACTTC; CDR3: CASSLSGHQGEQYF
size: .; J: TRBJ1-4; V: TRBV5-1; D: .; DNA: TGCGCCAGCACTATATCGACGGGGGGAACTAATGAAAAACTGTTTTTT; CDR3: CASTISTGGTNEKLFF
size: .; J: TRBJ2-3; V: TRBV7-6; D: .; DNA: TGTGCCAGCAGCCTGGGACAAACTAGCACAGATACGCAGTATTTT; CDR3: CASSLGQTSTDTQYF
size: .; J: TRBJ1-1; V: TRBV4-1; D: .; DNA: TGCGCCAGCAGCCAAGTCGGGGAGGGCACTGAAGCTTTCTTT; CDR3: CASSQVGEGTEAFF
size: .; J: TRBJ2-7; V: TRBV7-9; D: TRBD1; DNA: TGTGCCAGCAGCCCAGACAGGGGGCATACGTTCAGCGAGCAGTACTTC; CDR3: CASSPDRGHTFSEQYF
size: .; J: TRBJ1-2; V: TRBV27; D: .; DNA: TGTGCCAGCAGTGGGGCCCCGGAGGGGAATGGCTACACCTTC; CDR3: CASSGAPEGNGYTF
size: many; J: TRBJ1-2; V: TRBV4-1; D: TRBD1; DNA: TGCGCCAGCAGCCAAGGACCGGGGACAGCCGATAACTATGGCTACACCTTC; CDR3: CASSQGPGTADNYGYTF
size: once; J: TRBJ1-4; V: TRBV30; D: .; DNA: TGTGCCTGGAGCGGGGGGCTTAAGGAAAAACTGTTTTTT; CDR3: CAWSGGLKEKLFF
size: .; J: TRBJ1-3; V: TRBV2; D: .; DNA: TGTGCCAGCTCGCGACAGGTCCGAGGAAACACCATATATTTT; CDR3: CASSRQVRGNTIYF
size: .; J: TRBJ1-2; V: TRBV2; D: TRBD1; DNA: TGTGCCAGCAGACGGACAGGGCTATTGGTAGCTAACTATGGCTACACCTTC; CDR3: CASRRTGLLVANYGYTF